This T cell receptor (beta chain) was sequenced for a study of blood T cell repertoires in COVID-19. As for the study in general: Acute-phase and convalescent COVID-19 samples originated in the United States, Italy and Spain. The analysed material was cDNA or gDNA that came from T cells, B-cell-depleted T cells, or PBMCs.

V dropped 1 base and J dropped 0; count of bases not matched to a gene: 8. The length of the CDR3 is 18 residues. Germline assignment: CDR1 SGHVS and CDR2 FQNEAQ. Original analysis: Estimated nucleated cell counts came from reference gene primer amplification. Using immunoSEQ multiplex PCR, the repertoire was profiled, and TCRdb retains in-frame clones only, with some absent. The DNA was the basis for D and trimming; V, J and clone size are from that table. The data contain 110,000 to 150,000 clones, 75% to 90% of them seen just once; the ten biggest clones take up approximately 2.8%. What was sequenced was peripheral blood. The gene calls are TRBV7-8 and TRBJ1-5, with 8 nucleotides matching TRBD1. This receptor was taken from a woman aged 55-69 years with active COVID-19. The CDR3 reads CASSLGDRRGHSNQPQHF. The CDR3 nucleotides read TGTGCCAGCAGCTTAGGGGACAGGCGAGGTCATAGCAATCAGCCCCAGCATTTT.